This T cell receptor beta chain was profiled in a study of T cells in Graves' hyperthyroidism and ophthalmopathy. Amplification of TCR beta CDR3 regions used RNA as the template. The HTBI primer set served for first-round RT-PCR of the TCR CDR3. TCRdb re-called the multiplex PCR reads through MiXCR, storing one row per CDR3 protein. The top ten hold approximately 12% of the sample, which has roughly 600,000 distinct CDR3 sequences, approximately 15% seen once. With 3 bases clipped from V and 6 bases from J, the junction kept 8 bases outside the gene matches. This CDR3 is built from 15 residues. Germline CDR1 is DFQATT and CDR2 is SNEGSKA (reference sequence). Only one count was recorded for this clonotype.

The chain links TRBV20-1 to TRBJ2-1; 10 nucleotides align to TRBD2. Sequencing input: blood. The sequence was collected from a woman between 45 and 60 years old with Graves' ophthalmopathy. CDR3 region: CSARTLAGVLNEQFF. The CDR3 nucleotides read TGCAGTGCTAGGACGCTAGCGGGAGTCCTCAATGAGCAGTTCTTC.